The 25 T cell receptor beta chains presented below share a single source sample, sequenced in a study of blood T cell repertoires in COVID-19. Here immunoSEQ multiplex PCR was the method, and the copy in TCRdb shows in-frame clones only, minus some. Among about 180,000 clones listed, 70% to 90% were seen once. Material for sequencing was peripheral blood. The receptors here all came from a man aged 45 to 65 with active or convalescent COVID-19.

This clone was seen once. This chain links TRBV4-1 with TRBJ1-2; 8 bases map to TRBD1. The CDR3 is 16 amino acids. Germline-derived CDR1 and CDR2 are MGHRA and YSYEKL. Trimming removed 4 bases from V and 5 bases from J; junction bases left unmatched: 12. CDR3 in DNA: TGCGCCAGCAGCCCACGACAGGGGTCTGACTTTTATGGCTACACCTTC. It specifies CASSPRQGSDFYGYTF.

This rearrangement joins TRBV30 to TRBJ1-3; D unresolved. CDR3 size: 14 residues. V was shortened by 3 bases and J by 0 bases, with 9 bases between the two germline ends. Germline CDR1 GTSNPN, CDR2 SVGIG (reference sequence). The CDR3, as DNA: TGTGCCTGGAGGTCGGCAGGCTCTGGAAACACCATATATTTT. Protein: CAWRSAGSGNTIYF. Drawing the rest from reference TRBV30 and TRBJ1-3, the complete variable domain is SQTIHQWPATLVQPVGSPLSLECTVEGTSNPNLYWYRQAAGRGLQLLFYSVGIGQISSEVPQNLSASRPQDRQFILSSKKLLLSDSGFYLCAWRSAGSGNTIYFGEGSWLTVV.

CDR3 DNA sequence: TGTGCCAGCAGTTTATCCCCGGGGAGGGTGTCTGGCTACACCTTC. It encodes CASSLSPGRVSGYTF. The chain uses TRBV27 and TRBJ1-2, with unresolved D. This CDR3 has 15 amino acids. CDR1 and CDR2 (germline): MNHEY, SMNVEV (reference sequence). V was cut by 0 bases and J by 7 bases, with 15 bases left in between.

The chain has TRBV4-3 and TRBJ2-3; D remains ambiguous. Trimming stripped 4 bases from V and 2 bases from J, with 7 bases between. CDR3 length: 13 amino acids. Germline CDR1 LGHNA, CDR2 YSLEER. In nucleotides, the CDR3 is TGCGCCAGCAGCCTTAGTCCCACAGATACGCAGTATTTT. It specifies CASSLSPTDTQYF.

The J gene is TRBJ1-3, the V gene TRBV12-5; TRBD1 might be the D (5 bases). The ends were cut back, 1 base at V and 1 base at J, with 14 bases in the middle. This CDR3 is built from 17 residues. Germline-derived CDR1 and CDR2 are LGHNT and FRNRAP. CDR3 region: CASGLGRDSLSGNTIYF. In DNA, the CDR3 is TGTGCTAGTGGTTTGGGGAGAGACAGTTTATCTGGAAACACCATATATTTT.

The chain couples TRBV18 to TRBJ1-4, with TRBD1 as a possible D gene (6 bases). This CDR3 is 15 amino acids long. The V and J ends lost 3 bases and 6 bases respectively, with 14 bases between them. Germline assignment: CDR1 KGHSH and CDR2 LQKENI. CDR3 amino acids: CASSPSQGSYEKLFF. CDR3 nucleotides: TGTGCCAGCTCACCTTCACAGGGATCCTATGAAAAACTGTTTTTT.

The chain employs TRBV4-3 and TRBJ1-1; possible D gene TRBD1, 6 bases. CDR1 and CDR2 (germline): LGHNA, YSLEER. The CDR3 runs 13 residues. Trimming cost V 0 bases and J 7 bases, with 9 bases left between them. The CDR3 spells CASSQDRTVEAFF. DNA for the CDR3: TGCGCCAGCAGCCAAGATAGGACAGTTGAAGCTTTCTTT.

CDR3 loop: CASRADRGAGELFF. The CDR3 DNA reads TGTGCCAGCAGGGCTGACAGGGGCGCCGGGGAGCTGTTTTTT. J is TRBJ2-2 and V is TRBV6-5; 8 positions match TRBD1. V was clipped by 6 bases and J by 6 bases; unmatched bases: 6. The CDR3 has 14 amino acids. Germline V gene sequence: CDR1 MNHEY, CDR2 SVGAGI.

This chain joins TRBV18 and TRBJ2-5; D may be TRBD1 (7 bases). The CDR3 has 15 amino acids. The V gene's germline CDR1 is KGHSH and CDR2 LQKENI. Trimming cost V 3 bases and J 4 bases, with 15 bases left between them. The CDR3 nucleotides are TGTGCCAGCTCACCCTTGCAGGGGGGCCCAGAGACCCAGTACTTC. This translates into CASSPLQGGPETQYF.

The chain couples TRBV28 to TRBJ2-5; 10 bases agree with TRBD1. Trimming removed 3 bases from V and 3 bases from J; junction bases left unmatched: 7. Per germline, CDR1 MDHEN and CDR2 SYDVKM. CDR3 length equals 16 residues. CDR3 sequence reads: CASSLGTGVLEETQYF. In nucleotides, the CDR3 is TGTGCCAGCAGTTTGGGGACAGGGGTCCTTGAAGAGACCCAGTACTTC.

This chain uses TRBV9 with TRBJ2-7; 10 positions agree with TRBD1. This CDR3 has 15 amino acids. V lost 2 bases to trimming and J lost 3 bases; unmatched junction nucleotides: 5. CDR1 SGDLS and CDR2 YYNGEE come from the germline V gene. CDR3 sequence: CASSVGTGVDYEQYF. Written as DNA, the CDR3 is TGTGCCAGCAGCGTCGGGACAGGGGTGGACTACGAGCAGTACTTC.

The J gene is TRBJ2-7, the V gene TRBV7-9; 8 bases map to TRBD1. The germline V gene encodes CDR1 SEHNR and CDR2 FQNEAQ (reference sequence). This CDR3 spans 16 amino acids. J lost 2 bases, V lost 3 bases, and 9 bases had no gene match. The chain's CDR3 is CASSFPSGTGTYEQYF. The CDR3 nucleotides read TGTGCCAGCAGCTTCCCGTCCGGGACAGGAACCTACGAGCAGTACTTC. The variable domain in full, with the rest retrieved from reference TRBV7-9 and TRBJ2-7, is DTGVSQNPRHKITKRGQNVTFRCDPISEHNRLYWYRQTLGQGPEFLTYFQNEAQLEKSRLLSDRFSAERPKGSFSTLEIQRTEQGDSAMYLCASSFPSGTGTYEQYFGPGTRLTVT.

A remark on this clone: Germline and junction disagree at one end, which may indicate a read error. This chain connects TRBV6-1 to TRBJ2-6; TRBD2 might be the D (6 bases). The germline V gene encodes CDR1 MNHNS and CDR2 SASEGT. CDR3 length equals 17 residues. The CDR3 spells CASREAGGVSGANVLTF. The CDR3 bases are TGTGCCAGCAGAGAAGCGGGCGGGGTTTCTGGGGCCAACGTCCTGACTTTC.

This clone was detected once. The CDR3 sequence is CASSLMGGEAFF. The CDR3 DNA reads TGCGCCAGCAGCTTGATGGGCGGGGAAGCTTTCTTT. The rearrangement uses TRBV5-1 and TRBJ1-1; D call uncertain. Germline V gene lookup returns CDR1 SGHRS and CDR2 YFSETQ. This CDR3 is built from 12 residues. Trimming left V 1 base short and J 8 bases short, with 9 bases between.

This rearrangement joins TRBV10-3 to TRBJ1-1, with unresolved D. V was trimmed by 4 bases and J by 11 bases, leaving 32 bases between them. CDR1 and CDR2 (germline): ENHRY, SYGVKD. This CDR3 is 18 amino acids long. The CDR3 spells CAISGGELNSWSSPLAFF. DNA for the CDR3: TGTGCCATCAGTGGAGGAGAACTTAACTCTTGGTCCTCCCCCTTGGCTTTCTTT.

The chain carries TRBV5-1 and TRBJ2-1, with 8 nucleotides matching TRBD2. V was clipped by 5 bases and J by 4 bases; unmatched bases: 5. Germline V lookup: CDR1 SGHRS, CDR2 YFSETQ. The CDR3 has 14 amino acids. The CDR3 loop is CASRLAGPYNEQFF. CDR3 bases: TGCGCCAGCAGGCTAGCGGGCCCATACAATGAGCAGTTCTTC.

The rearrangement links TRBV19 to TRBJ2-2; 8 bases are shared with TRBD2. Germline V gene sequence: CDR1 LNHDA, CDR2 SQIVND (reference sequence). This CDR3 has 16 residues. V was pared by 10 bases and J by 4 bases, with 14 bases of the junction left unmatched. The CDR3 bases are TGTGCCACCAGGAGGCTTCGGGAGGGTCCCACCGGGGAGCTGTTTTTT. Its translation: CATRRLREGPTGELFF.

This clone occurred once. V gene TRBV7-3 combines with J gene TRBJ2-1, with 9 nucleotides matching TRBD1. The CDR3 has 15 residues. CDR1 is SGHTA, CDR2 FQGTGA, per germline. With V trimmed by 5 bases and J by 0 bases, 2 bases remained unmatched. CDR3 sequence (DNA): TGTGCCAGCAGCCGGGACAGGGACTCCTACAATGAGCAGTTCTTC. This encodes CASSRDRDSYNEQFF.

The gene calls are TRBV28 and TRBJ1-5; no firm D call. In germline, CDR1 is MDHEN, CDR2 SYDVKM. Trimming took 6 bases from V and 3 from J, leaving 15 bases between them. This CDR3 region has 15 residues. The CDR3 DNA sequence: TGTGCCAGCAGCCCAATCGACTTTGACAATCAGCCCCAGCATTTT. Translated: CASSPIDFDNQPQHF. The full variable domain, completed using reference TRBV28 and TRBJ1-5, is DVKVTQSSRYLVKRTGEKVFLECVQDMDHENMFWYRQDPGLGLRLIYFSYDVKMKEKGDIPEGYSVSREKKERFSLILESASTNQTSMYLCASSPIDFDNQPQHFGDGTRLSIL.

V is TRBV27 and J is TRBJ2-1, with 9 bases that match TRBD2. The CDR3 contains 16 residues. Per the germline V gene, CDR1 is MNHEY and CDR2 is SMNVEV (reference sequence). The V and J ends lost 7 bases and 7 bases, in that order; junction bases with no gene match: 14. CDR3 region: CASTPHPAGGFNEQFF. The DNA of the CDR3 is TGTGCCAGCACTCCCCACCCAGCGGGGGGTTTTAATGAGCAGTTCTTC.

The gene calls are TRBV29-1 and TRBJ1-5; TRBD1 is a possible D gene (6 bases). The V end lost 0 bases, the J end lost 6 bases, and 9 bases lay between the germline ends. In germline, CDR1 is SQVTM, CDR2 ANQGSEA. The CDR3 length is 13 residues. CDR3 nucleotides: TGCAGCGTTGAAGAGGACAGAGGTCAGCCCCAGCATTTT. Translated, it gives CSVEEDRGQPQHF.

The chain is built from TRBV7-2 and TRBJ1-4, with TRBD1 matching over 8 bases. The length of the CDR3 is 17 residues. V trimming: 5 bases; J trimming: 0 bases; junction bases outside the gene matches: 8. Germline values: CDR1 SGHTA, CDR2 FQGNSA. The CDR3 DNA reads as TGTGCCAGCAGCAAGACAGGGGCCTTTACAACTAATGAAAAACTGTTTTTT. This encodes CASSKTGAFTTNEKLFF.

This clone appeared a few times. The V call is TRBV7-9, the J call TRBJ1-3; possible D gene TRBD1, 5 bases. CDR1 SEHNR and CDR2 FQNEAQ come from the germline V gene (reference sequence). Trimming cost V 1 base and J 0 bases, with 10 bases left between them. The CDR3 consists of 16 residues. CDR3 sequence: CASSLEKGHSGNTIYF. The CDR3, as DNA: TGTGCCAGCAGCTTAGAAAAAGGACACTCTGGAAACACCATATATTTT.

This rearrangement joins TRBV12-3 or TRBV12-4 to TRBJ1-4, with D hard to call. The CDR3 length is 13 residues. Between the trimmed V and J ends, which lost 5 bases and 5 bases, there was a span of 9 bases. CDR3 bases: TGTGCCAGCAGTAGAGGCCGGAATGAAAAACTGTTTTTT. This sequence encodes CASSRGRNEKLFF.

DNA of the CDR3: TGTGCCAGCAGCCGCCTCCCAGGACTAGCGGGAGCAGATACGCAGTATTTT. This gives the protein CASSRLPGLAGADTQYF. The J gene is TRBJ2-3, the V gene TRBV7-3; TRBD2 matches at 13 bases. CDR3 length: 17 residues. Per the germline V gene, CDR1 is SGHTA and CDR2 is FQGTGA. J gave up 4 bases and V 5 bases, and 9 bases lay outside the gene matches.